One TCR beta chain is described in this entry. The data originate from a study of technical replicates of blood from a few donors. Looked up from germline, CDR1 is SEHNR and CDR2 is FQNEAQ (reference sequence). Trimming removed 5 bases from V and 9 bases from J, with 11 bases in between. The CDR3 has 12 amino acids. Measured with immunoSEQ multiplex PCR; TCRdb has only the in-frame clones, and not every one. The table records roughly 100,000 clones, roughly 94% of them present only once. The V and J genes are TRBV7-9 and TRBJ2-1, with D uncertain. The sample was T cells isolated from PBMCs. The clonotype originates from a human donor in good health. The CDR3 DNA reads as TGTGCCAGCAGCGCGGAACTCACTGAGCAGTTCTTC. Protein sequence: CASSAELTEQFF.